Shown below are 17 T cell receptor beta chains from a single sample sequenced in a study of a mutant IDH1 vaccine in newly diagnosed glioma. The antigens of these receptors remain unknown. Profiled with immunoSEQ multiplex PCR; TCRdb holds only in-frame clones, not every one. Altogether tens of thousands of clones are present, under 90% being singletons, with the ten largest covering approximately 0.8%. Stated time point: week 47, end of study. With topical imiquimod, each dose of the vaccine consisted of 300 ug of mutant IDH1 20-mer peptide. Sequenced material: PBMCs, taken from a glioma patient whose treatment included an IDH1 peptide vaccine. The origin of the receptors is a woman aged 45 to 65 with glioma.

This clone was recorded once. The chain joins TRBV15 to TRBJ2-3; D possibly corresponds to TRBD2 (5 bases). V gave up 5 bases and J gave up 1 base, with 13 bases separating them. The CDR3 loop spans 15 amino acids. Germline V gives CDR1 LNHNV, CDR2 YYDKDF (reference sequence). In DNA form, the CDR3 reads TGTGCCACCAGCCGGGGTGACCTGGGCACAGATACGCAGTATTTT. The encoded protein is CATSRGDLGTDTQYF. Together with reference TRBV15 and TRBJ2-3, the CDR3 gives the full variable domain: DAMVIQNPRYQVTQFGKPVTLSCSQTLNHNVMYWYQQKSSQAPKLLFHYYDKDFNNEADTPDNFQSRRPNTSFCFLDIRSPGLGDTAMYLCATSRGDLGTDTQYFGPGTRLTVL.

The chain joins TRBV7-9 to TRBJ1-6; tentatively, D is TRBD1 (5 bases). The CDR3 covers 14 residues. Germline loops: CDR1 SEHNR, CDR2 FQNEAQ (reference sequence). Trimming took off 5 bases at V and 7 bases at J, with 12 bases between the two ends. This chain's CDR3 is CASSRAGSNSPLHF. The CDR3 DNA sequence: TGTGCCAGCAGCCGTGCAGGGTCGAATTCACCCCTCCACTTT.

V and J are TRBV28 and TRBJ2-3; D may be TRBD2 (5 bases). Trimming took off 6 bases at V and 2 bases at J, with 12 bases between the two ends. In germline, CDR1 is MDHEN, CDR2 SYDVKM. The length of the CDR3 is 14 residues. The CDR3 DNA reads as TGTGCCAGCAGCCCCCGGCGGGTCACAGATACGCAGTATTTT. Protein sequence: CASSPRRVTDTQYF.

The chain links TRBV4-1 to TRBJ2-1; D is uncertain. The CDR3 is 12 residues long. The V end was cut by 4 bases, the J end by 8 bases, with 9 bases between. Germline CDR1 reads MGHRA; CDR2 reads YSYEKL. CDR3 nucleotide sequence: TGCGCCAGCAGCCGCCCTCGGGATGAGCAGTTCTTC. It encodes CASSRPRDEQFF.

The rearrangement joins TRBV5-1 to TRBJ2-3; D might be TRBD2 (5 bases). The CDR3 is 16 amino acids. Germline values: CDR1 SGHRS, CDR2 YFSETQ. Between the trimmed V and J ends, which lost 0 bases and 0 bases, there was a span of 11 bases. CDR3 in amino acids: CASSLGVSGSTDTQYF. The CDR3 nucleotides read TGCGCCAGCAGCTTGGGGGTGAGCGGAAGCACAGATACGCAGTATTTT.

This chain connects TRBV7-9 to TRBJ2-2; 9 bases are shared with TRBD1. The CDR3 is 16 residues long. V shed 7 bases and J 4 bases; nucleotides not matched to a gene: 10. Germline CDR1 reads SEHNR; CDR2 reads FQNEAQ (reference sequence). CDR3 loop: CASTWTGQGTTGELFF. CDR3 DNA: TGTGCCAGCACCTGGACGGGACAGGGAACCACCGGGGAGCTGTTTTTT.

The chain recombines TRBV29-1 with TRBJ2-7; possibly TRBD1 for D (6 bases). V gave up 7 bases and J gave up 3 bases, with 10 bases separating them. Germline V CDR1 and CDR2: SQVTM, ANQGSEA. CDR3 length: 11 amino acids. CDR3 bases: TGCAGCGCCCGGGACAACTACGAGCAGTACTTC. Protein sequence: CSARDNYEQYF.

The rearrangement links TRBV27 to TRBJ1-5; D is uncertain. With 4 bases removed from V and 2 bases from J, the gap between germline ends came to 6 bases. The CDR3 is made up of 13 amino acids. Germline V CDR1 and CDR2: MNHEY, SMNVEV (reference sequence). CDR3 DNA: TGTGCCAGCAGTTCATCGGGCAATCAGCCCCAGCATTTT. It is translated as CASSSSGNQPQHF.

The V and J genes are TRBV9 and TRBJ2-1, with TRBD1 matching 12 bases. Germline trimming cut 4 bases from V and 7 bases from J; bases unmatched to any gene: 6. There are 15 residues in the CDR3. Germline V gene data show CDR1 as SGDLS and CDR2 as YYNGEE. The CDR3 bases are TGTGCCAGCAGCTCCCGGGACAGGGGGCTTAATGAGCAGTTCTTC. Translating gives CASSSRDRGLNEQFF.

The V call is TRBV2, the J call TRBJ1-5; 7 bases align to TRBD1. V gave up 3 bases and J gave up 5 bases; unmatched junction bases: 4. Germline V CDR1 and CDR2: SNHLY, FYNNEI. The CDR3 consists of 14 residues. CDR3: CASSEEGGYQPQHF. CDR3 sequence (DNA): TGTGCCAGCAGTGAGGAAGGGGGCTATCAGCCCCAGCATTTT.

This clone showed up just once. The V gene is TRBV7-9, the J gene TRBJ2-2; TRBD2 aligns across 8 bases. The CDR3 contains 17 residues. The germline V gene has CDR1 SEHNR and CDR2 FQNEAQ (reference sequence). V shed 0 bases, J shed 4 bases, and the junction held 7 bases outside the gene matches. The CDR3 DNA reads TGTGCCAGCAGCTTAGCGCTGGTAGCGGGAATCACCGGGGAGCTGTTTTTT. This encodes CASSLALVAGITGELFF.

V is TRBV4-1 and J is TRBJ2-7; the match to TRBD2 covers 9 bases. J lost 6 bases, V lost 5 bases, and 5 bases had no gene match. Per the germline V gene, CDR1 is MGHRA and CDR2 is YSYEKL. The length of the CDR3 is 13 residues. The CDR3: CASSGREGREQYF. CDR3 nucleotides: TGCGCCAGCAGCGGGCGGGAGGGACGCGAGCAGTACTTC.

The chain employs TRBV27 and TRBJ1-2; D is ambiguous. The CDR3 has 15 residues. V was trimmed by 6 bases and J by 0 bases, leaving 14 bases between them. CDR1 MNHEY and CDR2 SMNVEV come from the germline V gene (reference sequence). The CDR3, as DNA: TGTGCCAGCAGGGGCACGGGAATAGCTAACTATGGCTACACCTTC. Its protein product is CASRGTGIANYGYTF.

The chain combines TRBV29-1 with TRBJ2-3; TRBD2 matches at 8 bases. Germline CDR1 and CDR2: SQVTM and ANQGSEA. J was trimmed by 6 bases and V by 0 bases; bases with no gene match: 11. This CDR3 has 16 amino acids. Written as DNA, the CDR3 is TGCAGCGTTGAAGACCCGGCGGGAGGAGAGTCCGATACGCAGTATTTT. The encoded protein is CSVEDPAGGESDTQYF.

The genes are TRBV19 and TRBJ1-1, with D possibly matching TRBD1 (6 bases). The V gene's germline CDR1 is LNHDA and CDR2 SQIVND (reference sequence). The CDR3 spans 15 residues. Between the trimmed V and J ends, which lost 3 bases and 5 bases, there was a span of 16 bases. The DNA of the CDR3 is TGTGCCAGTAGTATGGTCGGGGGGCGAGGGACTGAAGCTTTCTTT. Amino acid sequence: CASSMVGGRGTEAFF.

The CDR3 sequence is CAITTGEGYGYTF. The CDR3 coding sequence is TGTGCCATCACCACAGGGGAGGGCTATGGCTACACCTTC. V usage is TRBV10-3 and J usage is TRBJ1-2, with 7 bases aligning to TRBD1. The V segment lost 7 bases and the J segment 4 bases; nucleotides outside the gene matches: 6. CDR3 length equals 13 residues. Germline V gene sequence: CDR1 ENHRY, CDR2 SYGVKD.

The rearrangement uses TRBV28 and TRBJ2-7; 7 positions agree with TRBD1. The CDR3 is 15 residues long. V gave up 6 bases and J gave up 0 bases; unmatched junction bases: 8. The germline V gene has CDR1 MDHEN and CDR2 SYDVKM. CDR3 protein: CASSHRQGPSYEQYF. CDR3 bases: TGTGCCAGCAGCCATAGACAGGGCCCCTCCTACGAGCAGTACTTC.